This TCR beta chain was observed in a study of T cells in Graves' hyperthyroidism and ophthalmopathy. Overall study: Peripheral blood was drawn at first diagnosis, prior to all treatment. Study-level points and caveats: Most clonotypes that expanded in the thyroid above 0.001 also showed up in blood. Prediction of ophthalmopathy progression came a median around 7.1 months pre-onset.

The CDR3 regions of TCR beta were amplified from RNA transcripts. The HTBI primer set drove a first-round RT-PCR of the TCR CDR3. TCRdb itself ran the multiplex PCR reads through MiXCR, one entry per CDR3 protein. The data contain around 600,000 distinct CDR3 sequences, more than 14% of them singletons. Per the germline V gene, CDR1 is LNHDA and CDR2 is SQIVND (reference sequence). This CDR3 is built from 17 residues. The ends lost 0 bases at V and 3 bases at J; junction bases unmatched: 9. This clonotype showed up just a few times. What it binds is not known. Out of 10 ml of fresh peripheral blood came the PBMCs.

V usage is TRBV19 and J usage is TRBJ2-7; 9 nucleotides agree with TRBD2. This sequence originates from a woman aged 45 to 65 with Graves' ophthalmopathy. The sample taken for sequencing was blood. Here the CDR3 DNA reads TGTGCCAGTAGTATAGACCATCTAGCGGGGTCAATCTACGAGCAGTACTTC. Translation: CASSIDHLAGSIYEQYF.